This T cell receptor beta chain derives from a study of CD8 T cells in Susac syndrome. Controls were healthy donors (matched for age and sex). The TEMRA cells underwent FACS enrichment, while the CD8+ and CD4+ T cells underwent negative isolation. An amount of RNA that ranged from roughly 0.45 to 1 ug was reverse transcribed with random hexamers. Multiplex PCR with immunoSEQ amplified the TCR beta CDR3 across 54 Vbeta and 13 Jbeta. Via MiXCR, TCRdb re-called the immunoSEQ multiplex PCR reads, giving one row per CDR3 protein. This table has about 190,000 distinct CDR3 sequences, under 95% appearing once. As concerns this clonotype: Its antigen is as yet unknown.

Study-wide findings and caveats: It was acknowledged in the study that the number of individuals who were included in its TCR sequencing and HLA analysis was relatively small.

Germline CDR1 SQVTM, CDR2 ANQGSEA. This CDR3 comprises 12 residues. The ends were cut back, 3 bases at V and 6 bases at J, with 11 bases in the middle. The receptor's source is a human donor in good health. The sample taken for sequencing was CD4+ T cells from PBMCs. This chain links TRBV29-1 with TRBJ1-1, with D unresolved. CDR3 bases: TGCAGCGTTGAGGCTGGGGTATCTGAAGCTTTCTTT. It encodes CSVEAGVSEAFF. Complete variable domain (other parts from reference TRBV29-1 and TRBJ1-1): SAVISQKPSRDICQRGTSLTIQCQVDSQVTMMFWYRQQPGQSLTLIATANQGSEATYESGFVIDKFPISRPNLTFSTLTVSNMSPEDSSIYLCSVEAGVSEAFFGQGTRLTVV.